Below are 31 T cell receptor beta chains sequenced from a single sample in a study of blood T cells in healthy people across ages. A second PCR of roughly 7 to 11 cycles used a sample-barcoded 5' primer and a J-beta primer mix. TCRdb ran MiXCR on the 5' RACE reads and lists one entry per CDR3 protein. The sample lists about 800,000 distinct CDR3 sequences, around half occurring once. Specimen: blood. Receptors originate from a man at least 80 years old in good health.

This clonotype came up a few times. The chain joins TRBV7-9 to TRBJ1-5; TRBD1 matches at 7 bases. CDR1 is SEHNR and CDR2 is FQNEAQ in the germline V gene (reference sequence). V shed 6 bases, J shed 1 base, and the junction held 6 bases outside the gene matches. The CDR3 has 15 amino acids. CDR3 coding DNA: TGTGCCAGCAGTCAGGGGGATCCCAGCAATCAGCCCCAGCATTTT. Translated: CASSQGDPSNQPQHF. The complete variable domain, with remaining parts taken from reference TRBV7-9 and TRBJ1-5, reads DTGVSQNPRHKITKRGQNVTFRCDPISEHNRLYWYRQTLGQGPEFLTYFQNEAQLEKSRLLSDRFSAERPKGSFSTLEIQRTEQGDSAMYLCASSQGDPSNQPQHFGDGTRLSIL.

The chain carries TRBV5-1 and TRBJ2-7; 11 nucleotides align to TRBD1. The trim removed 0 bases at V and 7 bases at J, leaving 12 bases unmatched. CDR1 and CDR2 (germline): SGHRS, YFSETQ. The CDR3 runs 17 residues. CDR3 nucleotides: TGCGCCAGCAGCTTGGCTGTCGGACAGGGGGCAAGGAATGAGCAGTACTTC. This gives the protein CASSLAVGQGARNEQYF.

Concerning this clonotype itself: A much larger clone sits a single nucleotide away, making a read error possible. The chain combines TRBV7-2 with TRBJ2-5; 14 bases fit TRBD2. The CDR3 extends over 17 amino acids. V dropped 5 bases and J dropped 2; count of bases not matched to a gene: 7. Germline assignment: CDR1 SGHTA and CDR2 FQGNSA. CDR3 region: CASSLRTSGRMQETQYF. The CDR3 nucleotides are TGTGCCAGCAGCCTAAGGACTAGCGGGAGGATGCAAGAGACCCAGTACTTC. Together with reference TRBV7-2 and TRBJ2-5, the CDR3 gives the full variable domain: GAGVSQSPSNKVTEKGKDVELRCDPISGHTALYWYRQSLGQGLEFLIYFQGNSAPDKSGLPSDRFSAERTGGSVSTLTIQRTQQEDSAVYLCASSLRTSGRMQETQYFGPGTRLLVL.

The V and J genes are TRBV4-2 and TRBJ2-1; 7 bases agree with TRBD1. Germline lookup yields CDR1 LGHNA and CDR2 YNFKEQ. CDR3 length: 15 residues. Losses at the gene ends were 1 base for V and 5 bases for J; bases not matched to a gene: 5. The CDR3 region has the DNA TGTGCCAGCAGCCAAGGGCCAGGGGGAGACAATGAGCAGTTCTTC. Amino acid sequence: CASSQGPGGDNEQFF.

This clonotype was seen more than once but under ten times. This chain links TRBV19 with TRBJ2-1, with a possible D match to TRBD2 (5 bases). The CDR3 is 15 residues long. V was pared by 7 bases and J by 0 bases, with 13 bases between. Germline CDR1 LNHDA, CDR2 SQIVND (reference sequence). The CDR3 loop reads CASKSASYSYNEQFF. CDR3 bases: TGTGCCAGTAAATCGGCTAGCTACTCCTACAATGAGCAGTTCTTC.

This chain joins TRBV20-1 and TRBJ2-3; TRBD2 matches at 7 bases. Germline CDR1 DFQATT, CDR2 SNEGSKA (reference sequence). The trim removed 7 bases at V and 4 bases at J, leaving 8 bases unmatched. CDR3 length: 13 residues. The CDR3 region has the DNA TGCAGTGTTAGCCAACTAGCGCCAGATACGCAGTATTTT. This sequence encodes CSVSQLAPDTQYF.

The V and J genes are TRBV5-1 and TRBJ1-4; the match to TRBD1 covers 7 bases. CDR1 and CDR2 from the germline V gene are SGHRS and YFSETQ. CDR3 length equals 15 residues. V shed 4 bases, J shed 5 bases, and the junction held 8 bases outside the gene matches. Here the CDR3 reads CASSPAGQPNEKLFF. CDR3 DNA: TGCGCCAGCAGCCCGGCGGGACAGCCGAATGAAAAACTGTTTTTT.

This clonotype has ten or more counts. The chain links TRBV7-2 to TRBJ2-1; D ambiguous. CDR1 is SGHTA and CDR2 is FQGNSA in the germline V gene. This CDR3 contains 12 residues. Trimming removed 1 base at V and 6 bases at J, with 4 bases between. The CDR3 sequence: CASSLDVNEQFF. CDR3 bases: TGTGCCAGCAGCTTAGATGTCAATGAGCAGTTCTTC.

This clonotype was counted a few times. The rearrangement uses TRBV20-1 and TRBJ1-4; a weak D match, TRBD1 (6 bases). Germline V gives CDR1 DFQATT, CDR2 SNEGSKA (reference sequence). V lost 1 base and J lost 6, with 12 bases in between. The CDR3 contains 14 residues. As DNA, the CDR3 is TGCAGTGCTAGAGTTGGGGGGGCCGATGAAAAACTGTTTTTT. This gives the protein CSARVGGADEKLFF.

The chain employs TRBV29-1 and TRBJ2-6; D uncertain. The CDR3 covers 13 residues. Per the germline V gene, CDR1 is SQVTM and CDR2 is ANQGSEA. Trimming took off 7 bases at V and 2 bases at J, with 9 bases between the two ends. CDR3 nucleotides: TGCAGCGCCACCCGGACTGGGGCCAACGTCCTGACTTTC. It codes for CSATRTGANVLTF.

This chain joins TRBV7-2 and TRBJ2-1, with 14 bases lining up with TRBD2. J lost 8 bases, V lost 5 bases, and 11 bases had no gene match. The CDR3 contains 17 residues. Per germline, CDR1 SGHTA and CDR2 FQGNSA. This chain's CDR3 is CASSITPGTSGRDEQFF. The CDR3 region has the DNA TGTGCCAGCAGCATAACTCCCGGGACTAGCGGGAGAGATGAGCAGTTCTTC.

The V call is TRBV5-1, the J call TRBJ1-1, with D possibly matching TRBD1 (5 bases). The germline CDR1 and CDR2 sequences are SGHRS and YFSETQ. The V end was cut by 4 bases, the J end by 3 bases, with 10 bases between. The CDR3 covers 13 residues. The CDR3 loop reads CASSVRGHTEAFF. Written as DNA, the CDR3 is TGCGCCAGCAGCGTCCGGGGACACACTGAAGCTTTCTTT.

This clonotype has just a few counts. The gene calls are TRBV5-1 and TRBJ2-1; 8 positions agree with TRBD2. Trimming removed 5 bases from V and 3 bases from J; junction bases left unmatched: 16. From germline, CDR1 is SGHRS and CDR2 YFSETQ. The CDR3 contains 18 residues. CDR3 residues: CASRLNSGMNLFYNEQFF. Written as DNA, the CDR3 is TGCGCCAGCAGACTGAATAGCGGGATGAATTTATTCTACAATGAGCAGTTCTTC.

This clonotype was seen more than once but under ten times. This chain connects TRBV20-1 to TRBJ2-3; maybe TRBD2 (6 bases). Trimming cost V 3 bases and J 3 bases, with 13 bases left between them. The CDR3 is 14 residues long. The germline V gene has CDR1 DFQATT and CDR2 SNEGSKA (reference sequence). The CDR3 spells CSASALAGTDTQYF. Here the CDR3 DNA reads TGCAGTGCTAGTGCCCTCGCGGGAACAGATACGCAGTATTTT.

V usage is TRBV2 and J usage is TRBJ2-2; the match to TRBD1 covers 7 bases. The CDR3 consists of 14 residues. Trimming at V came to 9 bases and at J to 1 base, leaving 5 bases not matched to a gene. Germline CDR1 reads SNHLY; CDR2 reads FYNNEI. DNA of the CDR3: TGTGCCAGTACCGGGACAGTGAACACCGGGGAGCTGTTTTTT. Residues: CASTGTVNTGELFF. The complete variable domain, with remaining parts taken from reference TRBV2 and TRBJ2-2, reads EPEVTQTPSHQVTQMGQEVILRCVPISNHLYFYWYRQILGQKVEFLVSFYNNEISEKSEIFDDQFSVERPDGSNFTLKIRSTKLEDSAMYFCASTGTVNTGELFFGEGSRLTVL.

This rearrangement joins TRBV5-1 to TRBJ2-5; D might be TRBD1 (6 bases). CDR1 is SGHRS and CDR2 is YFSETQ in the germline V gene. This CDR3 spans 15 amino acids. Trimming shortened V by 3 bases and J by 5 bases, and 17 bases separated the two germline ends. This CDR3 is CASSSTGLENETQYF. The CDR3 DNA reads TGCGCCAGCAGCTCGACAGGCCTCGAAAATGAGACCCAGTACTTC. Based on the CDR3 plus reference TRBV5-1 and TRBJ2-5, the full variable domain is KAGVTQTPRYLIKTRGQQVTLSCSPISGHRSVSWYQQTPGQGLQFLFEYFSETQRNKGNFPGRFSGRQFSNSRSEMNVSTLELGDSALYLCASSSTGLENETQYFGPGTRLLVL.

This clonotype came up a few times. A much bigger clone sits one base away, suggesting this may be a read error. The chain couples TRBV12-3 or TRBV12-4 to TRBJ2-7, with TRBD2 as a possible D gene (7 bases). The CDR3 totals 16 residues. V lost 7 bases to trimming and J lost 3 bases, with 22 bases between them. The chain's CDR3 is CASNGGLADSFYEQYF. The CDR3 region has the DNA TGTGCCAGCAACGGAGGCCTAGCGGACAGCTTCTACGAGCAGTACTTC.

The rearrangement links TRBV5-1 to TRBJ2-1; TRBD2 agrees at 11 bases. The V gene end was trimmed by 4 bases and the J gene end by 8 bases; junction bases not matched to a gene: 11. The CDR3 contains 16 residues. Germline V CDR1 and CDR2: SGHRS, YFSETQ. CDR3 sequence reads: CASSTALAGVEDEQFF. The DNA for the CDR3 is TGCGCCAGCAGCACCGCACTAGCGGGAGTGGAGGATGAGCAGTTCTTC.

CDR3 protein: CSAFRGGNEQFF. Written as DNA, the CDR3 is TGCAGTGCTTTCAGGGGTGGCAATGAGCAGTTCTTC. The V and J genes are TRBV20-1 and TRBJ2-1, with D maybe TRBD1 (6 bases). From germline, CDR1 is DFQATT and CDR2 SNEGSKA (reference sequence). This CDR3 is built from 12 residues. Trimming shortened V by 5 bases and J by 6 bases, and 11 bases separated the two germline ends.

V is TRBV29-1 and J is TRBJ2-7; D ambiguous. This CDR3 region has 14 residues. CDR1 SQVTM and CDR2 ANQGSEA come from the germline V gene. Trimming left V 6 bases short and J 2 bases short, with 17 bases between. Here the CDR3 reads CSVAGQKGAYEQYF. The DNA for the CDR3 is TGCAGCGTGGCCGGGCAAAAAGGCGCCTACGAGCAGTACTTC.

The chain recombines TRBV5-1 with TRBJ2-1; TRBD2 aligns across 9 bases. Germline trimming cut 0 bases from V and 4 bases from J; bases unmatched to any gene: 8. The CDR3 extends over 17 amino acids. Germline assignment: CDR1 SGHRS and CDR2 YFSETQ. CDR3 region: CASSLGIAGVLYNEQFF. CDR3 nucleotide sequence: TGCGCCAGCAGCTTGGGGATAGCGGGAGTTTTGTACAATGAGCAGTTCTTC. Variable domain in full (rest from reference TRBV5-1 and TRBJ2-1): KAGVTQTPRYLIKTRGQQVTLSCSPISGHRSVSWYQQTPGQGLQFLFEYFSETQRNKGNFPGRFSGRQFSNSRSEMNVSTLELGDSALYLCASSLGIAGVLYNEQFFGPGTRLTVL.

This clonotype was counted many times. CDR3 in DNA: TGCAGTGCGGATCCGGGACAGGTACCCAATGAGCAGTTCTTC. It translates to CSADPGQVPNEQFF. The V gene is TRBV20-1, the J gene TRBJ2-1, with 8 bases aligning to TRBD1. V trimming: 6 bases; J trimming: 6 bases; junction bases outside the gene matches: 10. The CDR3 extends over 14 amino acids. Germline V gives CDR1 DFQATT, CDR2 SNEGSKA (reference sequence).

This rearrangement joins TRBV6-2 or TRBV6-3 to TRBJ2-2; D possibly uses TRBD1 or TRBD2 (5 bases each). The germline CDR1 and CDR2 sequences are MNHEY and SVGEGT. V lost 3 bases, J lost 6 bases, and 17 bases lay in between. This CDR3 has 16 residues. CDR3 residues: CASSYSRANGAGELFF. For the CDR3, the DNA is TGTGCCAGCAGTTATTCCAGGGCCAACGGGGCCGGGGAGCTGTTTTTT.

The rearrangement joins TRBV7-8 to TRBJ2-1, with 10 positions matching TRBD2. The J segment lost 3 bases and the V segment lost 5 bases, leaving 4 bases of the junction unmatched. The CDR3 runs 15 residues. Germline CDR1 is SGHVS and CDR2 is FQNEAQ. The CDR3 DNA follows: TGTGCCAGCAGCGACCCTAGCGGGAGCTACAATGAGCAGTTCTTC. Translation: CASSDPSGSYNEQFF. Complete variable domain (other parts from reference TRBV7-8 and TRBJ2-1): GAGVSQSPRYKVAKRGQDVALRCDPISGHVSLFWYQQALGQGPEFLTYFQNEAQLDKSGLPSDRFFAERPEGSVSTLKIQRTQQEDSAVYLCASSDPSGSYNEQFFGPGTRLTVL.

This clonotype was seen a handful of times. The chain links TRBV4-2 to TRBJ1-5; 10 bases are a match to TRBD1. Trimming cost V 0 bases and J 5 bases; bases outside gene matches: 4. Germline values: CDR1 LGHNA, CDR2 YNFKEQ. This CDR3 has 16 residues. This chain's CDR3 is CASSQDGTGAHQPQHF. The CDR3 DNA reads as TGTGCCAGCAGCCAAGACGGGACAGGGGCCCATCAGCCCCAGCATTTT.

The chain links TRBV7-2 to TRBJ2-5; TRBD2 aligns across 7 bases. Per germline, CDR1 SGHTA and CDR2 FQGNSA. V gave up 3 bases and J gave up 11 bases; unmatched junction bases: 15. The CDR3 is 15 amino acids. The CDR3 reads CASSLTSPYGNEQYF. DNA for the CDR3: TGTGCCAGCAGCTTGACTAGCCCGTATGGCAATGAGCAGTACTTC.

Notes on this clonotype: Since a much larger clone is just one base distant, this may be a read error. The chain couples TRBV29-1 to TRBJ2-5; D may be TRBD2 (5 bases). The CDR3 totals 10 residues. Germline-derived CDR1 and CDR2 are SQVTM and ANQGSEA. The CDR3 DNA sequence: TGCAGCGTTGCTTGGGAGACCCGGTACTTC. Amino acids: CSVAWETRYF.

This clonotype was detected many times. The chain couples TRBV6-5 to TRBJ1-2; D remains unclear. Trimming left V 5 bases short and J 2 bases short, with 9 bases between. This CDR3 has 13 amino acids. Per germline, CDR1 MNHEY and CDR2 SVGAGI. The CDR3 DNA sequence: TGTGCCAGCAGTGACGGCAAAAACTATGGCTACACCTTC. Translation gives CASSDGKNYGYTF.

CDR3 DNA: TGTGCCAGCTCAACGACTAGCGGCAAGTCCTACAATGAGCAGTTCTTC. It codes for CASSTTSGKSYNEQFF. The genes are TRBV25-1 and TRBJ2-1; 9 positions agree with TRBD2. Losses at the gene ends were 8 bases for V and 1 base for J; bases not matched to a gene: 9. CDR3 size: 16 residues. In germline, CDR1 is MGHDK, CDR2 SYGVNS. Full variable domain (remainder filled in from reference TRBV25-1 and TRBJ2-1): EADIYQTPRYLVIGTGKKITLECSQTMGHDKMYWYQQDPGMELHLIHYSYGVNSTEKGDLSSESTVSRIRTEHFPLTLESARPSHTSQYLCASSTTSGKSYNEQFFGPGTRLTVL.

CDR3: CASSSTGGVTDTQYF. For the CDR3, the DNA is TGCGCCAGCAGCTCGACAGGGGGCGTCACAGATACGCAGTATTTT. The V gene is TRBV4-3, the J gene TRBJ2-3; TRBD1 agrees at 10 bases. The germline CDR1 and CDR2 sequences are LGHNA and YSLEER. Germline trimming cut 5 bases from V and 2 bases from J; bases unmatched to any gene: 4. The CDR3 sequence is 15 residues long.

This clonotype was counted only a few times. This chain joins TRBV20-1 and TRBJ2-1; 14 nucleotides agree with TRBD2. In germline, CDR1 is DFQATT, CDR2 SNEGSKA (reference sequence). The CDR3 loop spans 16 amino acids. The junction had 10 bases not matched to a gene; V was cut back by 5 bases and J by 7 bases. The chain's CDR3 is CSAGGGTSGSGNEQFF. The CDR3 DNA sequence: TGCAGTGCTGGAGGGGGGACTAGCGGGAGTGGGAATGAGCAGTTCTTC.